The rows below give T cell receptor beta chains drawn from one sample of a study of blood T cell repertoires in COVID-19. Data came from immunoSEQ multiplex PCR; TCRdb stores just in-frame clones and leaves some out. The sample has over 250,000 clones, around 92% seen once. The sample was PBMCs or T cells enriched from blood (not recorded which). These TCRs come from a woman aged 55-75 years who had recovered from COVID-19. Both conserved end residues are trimmed from each CDR3. Not all rows give a size; the values are once, few, many and, for expanded clones, a class.

14 | TRBJ2-3 | - | TRBV6-1 | ASSGGSLISTDTQY
10 | TRBJ1-2 | once | TRBV10-3 | AIRDILYGYT
13 | TRBJ1-5 | - | TRBV2 | ASTDRTGTYQPQH
13 | TRBJ2-7 | - | TRBV2 | ASSELAGTAYEQY
14 | TRBJ2-7 | - | TRBV28 | ASSEPGTGRSYEQY
13 | TRBJ1-3 | - | TRBV9 | ASSVQGQTGNTIY
14 | TRBJ1-4 | - | TRBV4-2 | ASSQTGGDFDEKLF
10 | TRBJ2-1 | - | TRBV12-3/TRBV12-4 | ASSFWGENQF
13 | TRBJ1-6 | - | TRBV9 | ASSVGTGGFSPLH
13 | TRBJ2-5 | - | TRBV5-1 | ASSQNSGGAETQY
15 | TRBJ1-5 | - | TRBV19 | ASSIVGAVSSNQPQH
12 | TRBJ2-1 | - | TRBV5-1 | ASSGGLVPNEQF
13 | TRBJ1-1 | once | TRBV11-2 | ASSWGTGWNTEAF
12 | TRBJ2-3 | - | TRBV7-6 | ASSLAEGTDTQY
13 | TRBJ1-1 | once | TRBV5-1 | ASRDIKGGGTEAF
12 | TRBJ1-5 | - | TRBV19 | ASSISGDNQPQH
15 | TRBJ2-3 | - | TRBV3-1/TRBV3-2 | ASSQGSGGASTDTQY
8 | TRBJ2-2 | once | TRBV28 | ASRRGELF
14 | TRBJ2-1 | - | TRBV7-2 | ASSLGQRGSYNEQF
14 | TRBJ1-6 | - | TRBV19 | ASSPGRGNLNSPLH
15 | TRBJ1-3 | - | TRBV28 | ASSLYRGPVSGNTIY
10 | TRBJ1-2 | few | TRBV29-1 | SVEKQGSGYT
11 | TRBJ1-4 | - | TRBV4-1 | ASSTNSEEKLF
14 | TRBJ2-5 | - | TRBV4-1 | ASSQDAARGQETQY
13 | TRBJ2-7 | - | TRBV19 | ASSIGTSGTYEQY
14 | TRBJ2-1 | - | TRBV28 | ASSSLAGRSYNEQF
13 | TRBJ1-5 | - | TRBV6-5 | ASSYSNRGSQPQH
11 | TRBJ1-4 | - | TRBV29-1 | SVTGGANEKLF
14 | TRBJ2-1 | - | TRBV10-2 | ASSDPSGTAYNEQF
11 | TRBJ2-1 | - | TRBV12-3/TRBV12-4 | ATSTSGSQEQF
11 | TRBJ2-1 | - | TRBV6-5 | ASRTGQGSEQF